These 3 T cell receptor beta chains came from one sample sequenced in a study of CXCR3-negative and CXCR3-positive naive CD8 T cells. cDNA libraries for TRB were generated by 5' RACE incorporating UMI labels. Reprocessing the 5' RACE reads, TCRdb reports a single entry for every CDR3 protein and omits DNA. Listed are 60,000 or so distinct CDR3 sequences; approximately 22% falls within the top ten. The sample taken for sequencing was memory CD8+ T cells from blood. Receptors originate from a human donor in good health. Some clones in this sample may be carry-over from other donors' samples.

This chain links TRBV29-1 with TRBJ2-3; TCRdb calls TRBD2, which cannot be checked without DNA. CDR1 and CDR2 from the germline V gene are SQVTM and ANQGSEA. CDR3 length: 13 amino acids. The CDR3 spells CSAPGLITDTQYF.

J is TRBJ1-5 and V is TRBV6-7; with no DNA, the TCRdb D assignment of TRBD1 cannot be verified. TRBV6-7 is known as an ORF, though its function is uncertain. CDR3 length: 17 amino acids. CDR3: CASRTSHREYSNQPQHF.

The rearrangement uses TRBV27 and TRBJ1-6. This CDR3 has 14 residues. The germline V gene encodes CDR1 MNHEY and CDR2 SMNVEV (reference sequence). The CDR3 sequence: CASGTESYNSPLHF.